The entry that follows covers one T cell receptor (beta chain) sequence. Germline CDR1 is MNHEY and CDR2 is SMNVEV (reference sequence). The V end was cut by 10 bases, the J end by 3 bases, with 27 bases between. CDR3 length: 17 residues. This sample stems from a study of cytomegalovirus exposure and HLA in healthy donors. Profiled with immunoSEQ multiplex PCR; TCRdb holds only in-frame clones, not every one. The sample gives about 280,000 clones, roughly 90% of which show up once; approximately 0.94% is in the top ten. The chain links TRBV27 to TRBJ1-1; no reliable D call. The receptor comes from a woman between 18 and 29 years old in good health and CMV-seronegative. Sequencing was done on a sample of PBMCs. The CDR3 spells CATPAPQRLVYDTEAFF. The DNA for the CDR3 is TGTGCCACTCCCGCCCCCCAGCGGCTCGTTTACGACACTGAAGCTTTCTTT.